This passage covers 6 T cell receptor beta chains from one sample sequenced in a study of T cells in pancreatic ductal adenocarcinoma. No neoadjuvant therapy was given to the selected pancreatic ductal adenocarcinoma patients before their surgery. The protocol was immunoSEQ multiplex PCR, while the TCRdb copy is restricted to in-frame clones and leaves out a portion. This sample has more than 85,000 clones, with 90% to 95% found just once. Sequenced material: PBMCs. Receptors were obtained from a human donor with pancreatic ductal adenocarcinoma.

V gene TRBV6-5 combines with J gene TRBJ2-7, with TRBD1 matching 10 bases. Germline CDR1 MNHEY, CDR2 SVGAGI. CDR3 length equals 12 residues. The V gene end was trimmed by 11 bases and the J gene end by 4 bases; junction bases not matched to a gene: 5. The CDR3 reads CASGQGYYEQYF. The CDR3 DNA sequence: TGTGCCTCGGGACAGGGGTATTACGAGCAGTACTTC.

This clone was detected once. The CDR3 spells CDGQVGGYTF. The CDR3 bases are TGTGACGGACAGGTCGGTGGCTACACCTTC. The V call is TRBV19, the J call TRBJ1-2; 7 bases map to TRBD1. This CDR3 spans 10 amino acids. Looked up from germline, CDR1 is LNHDA and CDR2 is SQIVND (reference sequence).

V usage is TRBV25-1 and J usage is TRBJ1-1; D may be TRBD1 (6 bases). This CDR3 is built from 13 residues. V shed 5 bases and J shed 14 bases, with 21 bases lying between them. Germline assignment: CDR1 MGHDK and CDR2 SYGVNS. The CDR3 here is CASSNSRDTSAFF. CDR3 sequence (DNA): TGTGCCAGCAGTAACTCCCGGGACACGTCCGCCTTCTTT.

This rearrangement joins TRBV7-2 to TRBJ2-7, with 16 bases lining up with TRBD2. Trimming removed 4 bases from V and 6 bases from J; junction bases left unmatched: 6. The CDR3 is 16 residues long. Germline V gene sequence: CDR1 SGHTA, CDR2 FQGNSA. CDR3 nucleotides: TGTGCCAGCAGCTCGGGACTAGCGGGGGGGTTCAGCGAGCAGTACTTC. Amino acid sequence: CASSSGLAGGFSEQYF.

The chain recombines TRBV4-1 with TRBJ1-5; D gene ambiguous. With 1 base removed from V and 1 base from J, the gap between germline ends came to 5 bases. This CDR3 is 14 amino acids long. From germline, CDR1 is MGHRA and CDR2 YSYEKL. In nucleotides, the CDR3 is TGCGCCAGCAGCCAAGGGGAGAGCAATCAGCCCCAGCATTTT. Translation: CASSQGESNQPQHF.

This clone was observed once. CDR3 sequence: CASSFLSSYNEQFF. The DNA for the CDR3 is TGTGCCAGCAGCTTTTTGAGCTCCTACAATGAGCAGTTCTTC. This sequence joins TRBV5-6 and TRBJ2-1, with unresolved D. V shed 2 bases and J shed 0 bases, with 6 bases lying between them. From germline, CDR1 is SGHDT and CDR2 YYEEEE. The CDR3 contains 14 residues.